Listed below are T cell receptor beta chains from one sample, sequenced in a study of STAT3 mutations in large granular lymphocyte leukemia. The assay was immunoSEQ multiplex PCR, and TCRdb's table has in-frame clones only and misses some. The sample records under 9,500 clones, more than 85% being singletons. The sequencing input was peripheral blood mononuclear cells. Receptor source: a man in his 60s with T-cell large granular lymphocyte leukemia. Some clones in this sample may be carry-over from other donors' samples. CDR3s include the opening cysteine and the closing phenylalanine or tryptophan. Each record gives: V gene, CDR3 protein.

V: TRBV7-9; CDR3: CASSPRSVSSYEQYF
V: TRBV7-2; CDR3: CASSSRGSFNTGELFF
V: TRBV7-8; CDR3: CASSYRRTGEQFF
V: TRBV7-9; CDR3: CASSPDRLNTEAFF
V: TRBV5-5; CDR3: CASSSQGAWTEAFF
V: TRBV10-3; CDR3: CAISESWTGGTDTQYF
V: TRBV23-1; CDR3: CASSQLAGTTEAFF
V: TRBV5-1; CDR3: CASSLEGETQYF
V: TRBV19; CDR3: CASSVNRGNSNQPQHF
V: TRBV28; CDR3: CASARAPTYEQYF
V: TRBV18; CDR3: CASSPPGGFSTDTQYF
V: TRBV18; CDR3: CASSLDWGSNQPQHF
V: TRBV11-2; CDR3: CASSSLKGGLSDTQYF
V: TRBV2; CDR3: CASSVGQEYSNQPQHF
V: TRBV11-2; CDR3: CASSSWTSVTDTQYF
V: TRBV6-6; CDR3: CASGWAVYEQYF